This T cell receptor beta chain was identified during a study of CXCR3-negative and CXCR3-positive naive CD8 T cells (dated by TCRdb to between 2018 and 2021). Background on the whole study: In total, some 140 million TRB reads were obtained, corresponding to roughly 1.5 +/- 0.3 million reads per library. Diversity and physicochemical repertoire analyses were performed on about ten donors pooled from two independent experiments. TRBV-TRBJ cluster analysis included naive subsets from roughly 5 donors and memory cells from 3 donors. What the authors observed across the whole study: Because CXCR3 expression was partially decreased after cryopreservation, freshly isolated PBMCs were used for most assays. Both naive subsets had comparably high repertoire diversity, while memory CD8+ T cells had much lower repertoire diversity. TRB CDR3s from CXCR3-positive naive cells showed higher hydrophobicity (lower Kidera factor 4), lower energy, and higher strength and volume indices than CXCR3-negative naive cells. Similar TRBV-TRBJ usage was shown by naive CXCR3-negative and CXCR3-positive cells from the same donor, whereas distinct patterns were shown by memory cells. Because surface CD5, which is linked to self-reactivity in mice, was comparable between the naive subsets, TCR interaction strength was also inferred from the physicochemical properties of TRB CDR3s.

A word on this clonotype: Which antigen it targets is not known.

The germline V gene gives CDR1 as MRHNA and CDR2 as SNTAGT. From the cysteine through the phenylalanine, the CDR3 covers 16 amino acids. The entry carries no DNA sequence. The reads were generated on a NextSeq 550. The Human TCR Profiling Kit (MiLaboratory) was used to prepare UMI-labeled 5' RACE TRB cDNA libraries. The full amount of extracted RNA was used for cDNA synthesis, and the full amount of resulting cDNA was used for PCR amplification. Libraries were prepared in parallel with an identical number of PCR cycles. As for how the authors treated the data: MIGEC and MiXCR extracted about 50,000 +/- 10,000 unique UMI-labeled TRB cDNA molecules per library, requiring at least two reads per UMI. On average, approximately 40,000 +/- 10,000 functional in-frame TRB CDR3 nucleotide clonotypes lacking stop codons were found per library. After each sample was downsampled to 5000 UMI-labeled TRB molecules, VDJtools was used to calculate diversity metrics such as normalized Shannon-Wiener and Chao1. VDJtools computed clonotype-size-weighted physicochemical properties of the central five CDR3 residues: interaction energy, strength, volume and Kidera factor 4. Following TCRdb reprocessing, every CDR3 protein sequence forms one entry, and DNA is not provided. TCRdb, not the authors, supplied the V and J calls. The sample's table lists a count of about 150,000 distinct CDR3 sequences. The ten biggest clones cover 0.41% of the sample.

For each CD8+ T cell subset, flow sorting was done in triplicate, and around 300,000 cells per subset went directly into RLT lysis buffer. Naive CD8+ T cells were defined stringently as CD45RO-CCR7+CD27+CD95- to exclude memory contaminants. Peripheral blood mononuclear cells were isolated from buffy coats using standard density gradient centrifugation. A FACSAria III was used to flow-sort naive CD8+ T cells into CXCR3-negative and CXCR3-positive populations. Total RNA was extracted from sorted cells using an RNeasy Mini Kit. The TCR comes from a human donor in good health. Some clones in this sample may be carry-over from other donors' samples. Sequencing used naive CXCR3+ CD8+ T cells from blood. The label giving this sample's cell subset or site can be read as: CD45RO-CCR7+CD27+CD95- naive CD8+ T cells expressing CXCR3 (TNR3+). This chain is built from TRBV6-4 and TRBJ2-2; the D gene TCRdb calls, TRBD2, cannot be checked with no DNA. Here the CDR3 is given as CASTPGRGDYTGELFF.